This T cell receptor beta chain was sequenced in a study of blood T cell repertoires in COVID-19. At the level of the study: Sites in the United States, Italy and Spain provided acute and convalescent COVID-19 samples.

Trimming stripped 7 bases from V and 0 bases from J, with 6 bases between. The CDR3 contains 12 residues. The germline gives CDR1 MNHNY, CDR2 SVGAGI (reference sequence). This table comes from immunoSEQ multiplex PCR, and its TCRdb copy is limited to in-frame clones, with some not included. The top ten hold around 1.6% of the sample, which has about 320,000 clones, 86% seen once. The rearrangement links TRBV6-6 to TRBJ1-2, with D unresolved. The sample was peripheral blood. This TCR came from a woman in her forties or fifties with acute or convalescent COVID-19. The CDR3 coding sequence is TGTGCCAGCACCGGGACTAACTATGGCTACACCTTC. Its protein is CASTGTNYGYTF.